Below are 25 T cell receptor beta chains sequenced from a single sample in a study of tumor-infiltrating lymphocytes in glioblastoma multiforme. TCR beta libraries were built from RNA through three nested multiplex PCR rounds using modified ARM-PCR. TCRdb re-called the multiplex PCR reads with MiXCR, one entry per CDR3 protein. The table has approximately 9,300 distinct CDR3 sequences, around 71% seen once. The sequencing sample was made of brain tumor tissue. The receptors stem from a male donor with glioblastoma.

At least ten counts were recorded for this clonotype. V is TRBV10-2 and J is TRBJ2-7; 13 positions match TRBD2. J lost 0 bases, V lost 6 bases, and 8 bases had no gene match. The CDR3 runs to 17 residues. CDR1 is WSHSY, CDR2 SAAADI, per germline. CDR3 coding DNA: TGCGCCAGCAGCAAACTAGCGGGAGGGCCAGCCTCCTACGAGCAGTACTTC. It translates to CASSKLAGGPASYEQYF.

About this clonotype: Here the CDR3 omits its conserved ending phenylalanine or tryptophan, so a read error is the likely source. The DNA is left out, because the CDR3 cannot be placed on it with certainty; the CDR3 is given as TCRdb lists it. The V and J genes are TRBV20-1 and TRBJ2-1; TRBD2 reflects the table's D call only, with no check against the DNA. Germline V gene data show CDR1 as DFQATT and CDR2 as SNEGSKA (reference sequence). The CDR3 adds up to 14 amino acids, both ends counted. The CDR3 loop is CSARGEAGLYEKFL.

As regards this clonotype: The junction departs from germline at one end; a sequencing error may be responsible. The CDR3 nucleotides read TGTGTCAGCAGCTTACATAAGGGGAATGAGCAGTTCTTC. Translating gives CVSSLHKGNEQFF. The chain has TRBV11-2 and TRBJ2-1, with D possibly matching TRBD1 (5 bases). Germline CDR1 and CDR2: SGHAT and FQNNGV. The CDR3 length is 13 residues.

By share of the sample, this clonotype is medium-sized. V and J are TRBV6-2 or TRBV6-3 and TRBJ2-7; 9 nucleotides align to TRBD1. This CDR3 is built from 15 residues. V was clipped by 6 bases and J by 5 bases; unmatched bases: 11. CDR1 is MNHEY and CDR2 is SVGEGT in the germline V gene. The CDR3 here is CASREGTGKSDEQYF. CDR3 nucleotides: TGTGCCAGCAGAGAGGGGACAGGGAAAAGCGACGAGCAGTACTTC.

As concerns this clonotype: Mismatch with germline at one junction end may stem from a read error. This rearrangement joins TRBV20-1 to TRBJ1-2; tentatively, D is TRBD1 (6 bases). Germline V gene sequence: CDR1 DFQATT, CDR2 SNEGSKA (reference sequence). This CDR3 contains 14 residues. Here the CDR3 reads CSARMDSVNHGYTF. The CDR3 coding sequence is TGCAGTGCTAGGATGGACAGTGTTAACCATGGCTACACCTTC.

Comment on this clonotype: Relative to the germline gene, one junction end is altered; a read error may explain this. The CDR3 sequence: CSARGRGSVNSPFHF. The DNA of the CDR3 is TGCAGTGCTAGAGGGCGGGGCTCCGTAAATTCACCCTTCCACTTT. V usage is TRBV20-1 and J usage is TRBJ1-6; possibly TRBD1 for D (5 bases). CDR3 size: 15 residues. Germline loops: CDR1 DFQATT, CDR2 SNEGSKA (reference sequence).

The rearrangement links TRBV9 to TRBJ1-1, with a tentative D call TRBD1 (6 bases). V was clipped by 3 bases and J by 6 bases, with 15 bases between them. Germline lookup yields CDR1 SGDLS and CDR2 YYNGEE. CDR3 length: 14 residues. The CDR3 sequence: CASSGAGDVPEAFF. Here the CDR3 DNA reads TGTGCCAGCAGCGGGGCAGGGGATGTTCCTGAAGCTTTCTTT.

The V call is TRBV20-1, the J call TRBJ2-3; 9 positions agree with TRBD2. The CDR3 length is 21 residues. In germline, CDR1 is DFQATT, CDR2 SNEGSKA (reference sequence). Trimming took 4 bases from V and 2 from J; bases not matched to a gene: 25. The CDR3, as DNA: TGCAGTGCTACTGACATTAGCGGGGGCGGCCAAGTTTCACGGGACACAGATACGCAGTATTTT. It codes for CSATDISGGGQVSRDTDTQYF.

As concerns this clonotype: A clone one base away is much larger, so this may be a read error. The V call is TRBV2, the J call TRBJ2-7; D is undetermined. This CDR3 region has 15 residues. Trimming shortened V by 2 bases and J by 2 bases, and 13 bases separated the two germline ends. The germline CDR1 and CDR2 sequences are SNHLY and FYNNEI. CDR3 nucleotide sequence: TGTGCCAGCAGTGAATCGAGAAGCGCGACCTACGAGCAGTACTTC. This sequence encodes CASSESRSATYEQYF.

With respect to this clonotype: A much larger clone is a single base away; this may be a read error. The CDR3 loop is CAGSQLEETQYF. CDR3 in DNA: TGTGCCGGCAGCCAGTTGGAGGAGACCCAGTACTTC. The J gene is TRBJ2-5, the V gene TRBV11-2; D gene uncertain. CDR3 length equals 12 residues. Per germline, CDR1 SGHAT and CDR2 FQNNGV.

This sequence joins TRBV5-4 and TRBJ2-1; D possibly corresponds to TRBD2 (5 bases). The CDR3 contains 14 residues. The germline V gene encodes CDR1 SGHNT and CDR2 YYREEE (reference sequence). The ends were cut back, 0 bases at V and 5 bases at J, with 9 bases in the middle. This CDR3 is CASSLGLLDNEQFF. The DNA for the CDR3 is TGTGCCAGCAGCTTGGGACTACTAGACAATGAGCAGTTCTTC. The whole variable domain, remainder taken from reference TRBV5-4 and TRBJ2-1, is ETGVTQSPTHLIKTRGQQVTLRCSSQSGHNTVSWYQQALGQGPQFIFQYYREEENGRGNFPPRFSGLQFPNYSSELNVNALELDDSALYLCASSLGLLDNEQFFGPGTRLTVL.

A remark on this clonotype: An end of the junction does not agree with germline; a read error may underlie this. The chain has TRBV20-1 and TRBJ1-4; D call uncertain. CDR3 length: 14 residues. The germline CDR1 and CDR2 sequences are DFQATT and SNEGSKA (reference sequence). CDR3 DNA sequence: TGCAGTGCTAGGGTACCCTTCACGGGTGAAAAACAGTTTTTT. Its protein is CSARVPFTGEKQFF.

The V and J genes are TRBV29-1 and TRBJ1-2; D unclear. Trimming cost V 2 bases and J 3 bases, with 10 bases left between them. There are 13 residues in the CDR3. Germline V gives CDR1 SQVTM, CDR2 ANQGSEA. This chain's CDR3 is CSVEIHGYYGYTF. DNA for the CDR3: TGCAGCGTTGAAATTCACGGATACTATGGCTACACCTTC.

The genes are TRBV29-1 and TRBJ2-5; the match to TRBD1 covers 7 bases. Germline V gene lookup returns CDR1 SQVTM and CDR2 ANQGSEA. V was pared by 4 bases and J by 2 bases, with 4 bases of the junction left unmatched. The CDR3 loop spans 13 amino acids. The CDR3 nucleotides are TGCAGCGTTGGGGACAGATTTCAAGAGACCCAGTACTTC. Its translation: CSVGDRFQETQYF.

This clonotype was detected many times. The chain has TRBV6-1 and TRBJ1-4, with 9 bases fitting TRBD1. Germline V lookup: CDR1 MNHNS, CDR2 SASEGT. The J segment lost 7 bases and the V segment lost 6 bases, leaving 12 bases of the junction unmatched. The CDR3 consists of 16 residues. The CDR3 here is CASSPTTGQGGEKLFF. The DNA for the CDR3 is TGTGCCAGCAGCCCGACTACGGGACAGGGTGGTGAAAAACTGTTTTTT.

The chain is built from TRBV29-1 and TRBJ2-3; possibly TRBD1 for D (5 bases). V dropped 4 bases and J dropped 7 bases, with 12 bases sitting between them. This CDR3 region has 12 residues. Germline lookup yields CDR1 SQVTM and CDR2 ANQGSEA. CDR3 coding DNA: TGCAGCGTTGCGCCAGGGTCCAATACGCAGTATTTT. It translates to CSVAPGSNTQYF.

The chain uses TRBV6-2 or TRBV6-3 and TRBJ2-7; no reliable D call. This CDR3 is built from 13 residues. The germline V gene encodes CDR1 MNHEY and CDR2 SVGEGT. Trimming cost V 2 bases and J 3 bases, with 8 bases left between them. CDR3 loop: CASSYSVGYEQYF. CDR3 bases: TGTGCCAGCAGTTACAGTGTGGGCTACGAGCAGTACTTC.

By proportion, this clonotype is medium-sized (0.01 to 0.1%). This chain connects TRBV29-1 to TRBJ1-2; no clear D gene. The CDR3 sequence is 12 residues long. Germline V gene sequence: CDR1 SQVTM, CDR2 ANQGSEA. Trimming stripped 4 bases from V and 6 bases from J, with 12 bases between. CDR3 coding DNA: TGCAGCGTTGGGGTAGGGAGCCATGGCTACACCTTC. Its protein is CSVGVGSHGYTF.

This clonotype occurred once. The junction differs from germline at one of its ends, possibly a read error. The chain uses TRBV5-6 and TRBJ2-6; D possibly corresponds to TRBD1 (5 bases). Germline V lookup: CDR1 SGHDT, CDR2 YYEEEE. This CDR3 comprises 15 residues. The CDR3 DNA follows: TGCGCCAGCGTTATAAAGGGGCCTGGGGCCAACGTCCTGACTTTC. Protein sequence: CASVIKGPGANVLTF.

This clonotype was observed at least ten times. The chain couples TRBV20-1 to TRBJ2-1; D not certain. The CDR3 runs to 14 residues. Germline V gene sequence: CDR1 DFQATT, CDR2 SNEGSKA (reference sequence). V was trimmed by 0 bases and J by 0 bases, leaving 6 bases between them. In DNA, the CDR3 is TGCAGTGCTAGAGAACCGAGCTCCTACAATGAGCAGTTCTTC. Its protein product is CSAREPSSYNEQFF.

A word on this clonotype: Sequence at one end of the junction differs from germline and may be a read error. V usage is TRBV4-1 and J usage is TRBJ1-6; D may be TRBD1 (5 bases). CDR1 is MGHRA and CDR2 is YSYEKL in the germline V gene. The CDR3 covers 15 residues. This chain's CDR3 is CASQTLASGVSPLHF. The CDR3, as DNA: TGCGCCAGCCAAACCCTGGCATCGGGGGTTTCACCCCTCCACTTC.

Regarding this clonotype: One end of the junction is discordant with germline, which a read error may explain. This chain uses TRBV6-2 or TRBV6-3 with TRBJ2-3; D is ambiguous. CDR1 and CDR2 from the germline V gene are MNHEY and SVGEGT. The CDR3 covers 14 residues. The CDR3 nucleotides are TGTGCCTGCAGCACGGCGCCGAACACAGATACGCAGTATTTT. This codes for CACSTAPNTDTQYF.

Points on this clonotype: The junction differs from germline at one of its ends, possibly a read error. The CDR3 region is CASSEGTGRSYEQYF. CDR3 DNA sequence: TGTGCCAGCAGTGAAGGGACAGGGAGGTCCTACGAGCAATACTTC. This chain uses TRBV6-1 with TRBJ2-7, with 8 bases matching TRBD1. CDR3 length: 15 residues. The germline V gene has CDR1 MNHNS and CDR2 SASEGT.

Concerning this clonotype: The germline gene is not matched at one end of the junction; a read error may be the cause. The V and J genes are TRBV11-2 and TRBJ2-5; D may be TRBD2 (6 bases). This CDR3 contains 12 residues. Germline lookup yields CDR1 SGHAT and CDR2 FQNNGV. CDR3 region: CVSSRWGETQNF. The CDR3 DNA reads TGTGTCAGCAGCCGGTGGGGGGAGACCCAGAACTTC.

V and J are TRBV7-9 and TRBJ1-2; no clear D. Trimming took off 5 bases at V and 4 bases at J, with 11 bases between the two ends. CDR3 length equals 13 residues. Germline V gene lookup returns CDR1 SEHNR and CDR2 FQNEAQ (reference sequence). The CDR3 loop reads CASSLEGLYGYTF. CDR3 nucleotide sequence: TGTGCCAGCAGCCTAGAAGGGCTCTATGGCTACACCTTC.